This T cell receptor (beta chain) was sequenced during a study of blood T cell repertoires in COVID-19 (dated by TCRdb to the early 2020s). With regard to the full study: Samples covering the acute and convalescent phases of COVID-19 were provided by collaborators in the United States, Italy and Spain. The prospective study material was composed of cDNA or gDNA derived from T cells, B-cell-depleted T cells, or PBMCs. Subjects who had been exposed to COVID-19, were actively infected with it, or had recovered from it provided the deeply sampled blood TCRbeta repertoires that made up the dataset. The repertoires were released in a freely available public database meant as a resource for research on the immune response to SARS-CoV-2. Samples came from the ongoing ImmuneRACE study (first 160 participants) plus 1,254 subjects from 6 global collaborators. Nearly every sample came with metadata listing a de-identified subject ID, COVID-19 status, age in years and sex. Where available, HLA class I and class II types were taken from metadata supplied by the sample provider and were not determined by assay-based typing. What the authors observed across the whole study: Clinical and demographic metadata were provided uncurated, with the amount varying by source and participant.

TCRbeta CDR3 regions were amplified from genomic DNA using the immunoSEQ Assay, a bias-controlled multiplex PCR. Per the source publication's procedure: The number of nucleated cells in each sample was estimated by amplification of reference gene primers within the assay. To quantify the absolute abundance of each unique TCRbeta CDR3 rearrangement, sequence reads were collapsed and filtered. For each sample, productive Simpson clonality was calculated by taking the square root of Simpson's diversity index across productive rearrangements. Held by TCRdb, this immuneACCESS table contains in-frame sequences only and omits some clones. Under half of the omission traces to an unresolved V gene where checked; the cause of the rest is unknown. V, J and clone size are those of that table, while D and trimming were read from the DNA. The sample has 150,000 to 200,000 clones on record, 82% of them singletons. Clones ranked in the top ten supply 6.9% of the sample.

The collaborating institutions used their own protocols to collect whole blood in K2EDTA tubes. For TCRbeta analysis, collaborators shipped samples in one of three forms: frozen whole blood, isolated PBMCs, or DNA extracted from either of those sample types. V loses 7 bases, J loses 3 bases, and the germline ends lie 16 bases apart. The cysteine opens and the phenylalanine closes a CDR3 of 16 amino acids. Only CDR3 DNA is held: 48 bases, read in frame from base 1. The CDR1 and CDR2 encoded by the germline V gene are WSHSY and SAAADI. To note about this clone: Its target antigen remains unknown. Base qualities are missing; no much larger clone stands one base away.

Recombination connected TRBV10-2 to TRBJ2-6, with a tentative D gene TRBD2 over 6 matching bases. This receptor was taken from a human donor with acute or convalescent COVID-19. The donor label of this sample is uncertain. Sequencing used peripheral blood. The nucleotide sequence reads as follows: TGCGCCAGCATGGCGCCCGGGGGTGGTGGGGCCAACGTCCTGACTTTC. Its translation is CASMAPGGGGANVLTF.